This T cell receptor (beta chain) was documented in a study of shared clonotypes between healthy human individuals (dated by TCRdb to about 2020). As for the study more broadly: The cohort included a few men and a couple of women between 18 and 49 years of age. For each donor, three plates each were used for CD4 naive and CD4 memory, two plates were used for CD8 naive, and one plate was used for CD8 memory. To estimate repertoire size and how much clonotype sharing occurs between individuals, the study deeply sequenced the blood TCR repertoires of about five healthy adults. To increase sequencing depth and limit assay-specific biases, TCR repertoire library preparation and sequencing were carried out by different laboratories using diverse techniques. Leukapheresis yielded between about 0.85 and 10 billion PBMCs per donor.

Its CDR3 holds 13 amino acids, cysteine through phenylalanine. Only the CDR3 part of the read is kept: 39 bases, read in frame from the first base. The junction carries 9 bases between V and J, which are trimmed by 6 bases and 1 base respectively. Sequences ENHRY (CDR1) and SYGVKD (CDR2) are obtained from the germline V gene. Donors were healthy HIV-negative adults with no recently reported acute infections or vaccinations. Every donor was a Caucasian adult living in Nashville, Tennessee, USA. CD4+ T cells were enriched by magnetic negative selection; naive cells were then positively selected on CD45RA, and the negative fraction formed the memory subset. Blood was obtained by leukapheresis, after which PBMCs were separated by Ficoll-Histopaque density gradient centrifugation and cryopreserved in liquid nitrogen vapor phase. Purity and quantity of every magnetically sorted T cell population were checked by analytical flow cytometry. Each sorted fraction had its genomic DNA isolated and then quantified by UV absorbance on a Nanodrop 2000c.

On the study overall, not on this receptor specifically: Clonotypes shared by all four sorted-subset donors showed higher generation probabilities than non-shared clonotypes. Naive subsets generally had larger estimated clonotype richness than memory subsets did. Sampling was restricted to blood, and TCR repertoires in tissue are likely to differ from TCR repertoires in blood. Pairwise subsampling led to the expectation that sequencing depth would affect the degree of clonotype sharing among donors. Across several donors, around 5.4% of naive CD4, 3% to 3.5% of naive CD8, 2% to 2.5% of memory CD4, and around 0.4% of memory CD8 clonotypes were shared. The small number of donors limited the genetic and exposure-history diversity represented. Even with the large sequencing depth, rarefaction of the sorted-subset datasets indicated that sequencing was incomplete.

Using the deep immunoSEQ assay, TCR CDR3 regions were amplified from genomic DNA by multiplex PCR. Extracted genomic DNA from each cell subset was spread evenly across all wells of several immunoSEQ 96-well plates, with each plate serving as a replicate. For sorted subsets, approximately 0.2 ug of genomic DNA, equivalent to 25,000 to 35,000 T cell genomes, went into each replicate PCR. Purified libraries were measured with a Qubit 3.0 fluorometer, size-checked on a Bioanalyzer 2100, and measured again with the KAPA Library Quantification kit. A separate single-read 150-cycle Illumina NextSeq 550 flow cell was used to sequence each immunoSEQ 96-well plate. The authors' analysis ran thus. Because only junctional sequences without quality scores were contained in the immunoSEQ output, filtering matching that applied to full-length reads could not be performed. To assign V/J genes and CDR3, sequences were annotated using PyIR, a Python wrapper for IgBLAST v1.9, with IMGT germline references. Reads were filtered out if the reads had weak V/J assignments (E-value above 1e-6), no CDR3, stop codons, out-of-frame junctions, or ambiguous translated residues. V3J clonotypes were defined as sequences sharing the same inferred V gene, J gene, and CDR3 amino acid sequence. The percentage overlap between two repertoires was calculated by dividing the number of shared unique clonotypes by the size of the smaller repertoire. RTK rarefaction, the Chao1 estimator, and Recon v2.1 estimates of unobserved clonotypes were used to assess repertoire richness. Generation probabilities were computed with OLGA for all TCRbeta clonotypes obtained by the gDNA method from a handful of donors. Imported from immuneACCESS, the table was reduced by TCRdb to in-frame sequences with V and J called. These copies leave out some clones; in studies compared against another copy, an unresolved V gene accounts for under half, and the cause of the remainder is not known. V and J calls and clone size are given by that table; D and trimming were obtained from the DNA. A total of over 2 million clones appear in this sample, around 92% of them only once. The top ten constitute 0.37% of the sample.

This clone was observed a few times. It lacks a known antigen. One base away there is no much larger clone; base qualities are not given. The chain is assembled from TRBV10-3 and TRBJ1-1, with no reliable assignment of the D segment. The clonotype was recovered from a man younger than 35 in good health. Some clones in this sample may be carry-over from other donors' samples. The sequenced material came from naive CD4+ T cells from PBMCs. The cell subset or site label corresponds to: CD45RA+ positively selected. The nucleotide sequence is given as TGTGCCATCAGGCAGAAAACGAACACTGAAGCTTTCTTT. Translated, it gives CAIRQKTNTEAFF.